The 18 T cell receptor beta chains in this list originate from one sample, sequenced in a study of blood T cell repertoires in COVID-19. This table comes from immunoSEQ multiplex PCR, and its TCRdb copy is limited to in-frame clones, with some not included. Among some 44,000 clones listed, 80% to 95% were seen once. Input material: peripheral blood. These TCRs come from a human donor in a cohort sampled during active COVID-19.

The rearrangement joins TRBV7-9 to TRBJ1-1, with TRBD1 matching over 9 bases. The germline gives CDR1 SEHNR, CDR2 FQNEAQ (reference sequence). The ends lost 0 bases at V and 6 bases at J; junction bases unmatched: 17. The CDR3 sequence is 19 residues long. The CDR3 reads CASSLAHGTGSYVLAEAFF. The CDR3 DNA follows: TGTGCCAGCAGCTTAGCCCACGGGACAGGGTCGTACGTTCTGGCTGAAGCTTTCTTT.

The rearrangement uses TRBV19 and TRBJ1-5, with D tentatively TRBD1 (6 bases). The CDR3 is 16 amino acids. V was trimmed by 3 bases and J by 2 bases, leaving 14 bases between them. Germline assignment: CDR1 LNHDA and CDR2 SQIVND (reference sequence). For the CDR3, the DNA is TGTGCCAGTAGTATCTGGGGGGGCGGGGGCAATCAGCCCCAGCATTTT. Translation: CASSIWGGGGNQPQHF.

The rearrangement links TRBV7-2 to TRBJ1-1; 11 bases align to TRBD1. The germline CDR1 and CDR2 sequences are SGHTA and FQGNSA. CDR3 length: 15 residues. V shed 3 bases, J shed 5 bases, and the junction held 5 bases outside the gene matches. CDR3 amino acids: CASSFRTGGRTEAFF. The CDR3 nucleotides read TGTGCCAGCAGCTTTAGGACAGGGGGCCGTACTGAAGCTTTCTTT. Filled out from reference TRBV7-2 and TRBJ1-1, the complete variable domain reads GAGVSQSPSNKVTEKGKDVELRCDPISGHTALYWYRQSLGQGLEFLIYFQGNSAPDKSGLPSDRFSAERTGGSVSTLTIQRTQQEDSAVYLCASSFRTGGRTEAFFGQGTRLTVV.

As DNA, the CDR3 is TGTGCCAGCAGCCATGGAGGGTGGGGGTCTGGCTACACCTTC. Translation gives CASSHGGWGSGYTF. The V call is TRBV3-1 (or the pseudogene TRBV3-2), the J call TRBJ1-2, with TRBD1 as a possible D gene (5 bases). From germline, CDR1 is LGHDT and CDR2 YNNKEL (reference sequence). Trimming removed 3 bases from V and 7 bases from J, with 15 bases in between. This CDR3 comprises 14 residues.

V and J are TRBV4-2 and TRBJ1-4, with TRBD1 matching over 9 bases. The CDR3 is 15 amino acids. V shed 1 base, J shed 7 bases, and the junction held 4 bases outside the gene matches. Per germline, CDR1 LGHNA and CDR2 YNFKEQ. CDR3 protein: CASSQVDRGGEKLFF. CDR3 bases: TGTGCCAGCAGCCAAGTGGACAGGGGTGGTGAAAAACTGTTTTTT.

This rearrangement joins TRBV6-6 to TRBJ2-5; D not certain. Germline V lookup: CDR1 MNHNY, CDR2 SVGAGI (reference sequence). The ends were cut back, 7 bases at V and 2 bases at J, with 11 bases in the middle. CDR3 size: 13 residues. CDR3 loop: CASTTERQETQYF. The DNA for the CDR3 is TGTGCCAGCACCACGGAGCGACAAGAGACCCAGTACTTC.

This sequence joins TRBV7-9 and TRBJ2-1; TRBD2 matches at 12 bases. From germline, CDR1 is SEHNR and CDR2 FQNEAQ (reference sequence). The ends lost 4 bases at V and 8 bases at J; junction bases unmatched: 9. This CDR3 region has 16 residues. The chain's CDR3 is CASSSPLAGGGDEQFF. CDR3 in DNA: TGTGCCAGCAGCTCGCCCCTAGCGGGGGGGGGAGATGAGCAGTTCTTC.

The chain is built from TRBV10-1 and TRBJ2-3; 9 bases are shared with TRBD2. The CDR3 consists of 15 residues. V shed 4 bases and J 5 bases; nucleotides not matched to a gene: 7. The germline V gene encodes CDR1 WNHNN and CDR2 SYGVQD (reference sequence). This CDR3 is CASSGGGGAVDTQYF. The CDR3 nucleotides are TGCGCCAGCAGTGGCGGCGGGGGGGCCGTAGATACGCAGTATTTT.

The sample holds one count of this clone. The V and J genes are TRBV5-1 and TRBJ2-5; D possibly corresponds to TRBD1 (5 bases). The CDR3 covers 16 residues. Germline V gene lookup returns CDR1 SGHRS and CDR2 YFSETQ. V gave up 5 bases and J gave up 2 bases, with 19 bases separating them. CDR3 nucleotide sequence: TGCGCCAGCAGTTTACCTCAGGGCGTCGGGCAAGAGACCCAGTACTTC. Translation gives CASSLPQGVGQETQYF.

The chain has TRBV3-1 (or the pseudogene TRBV3-2) and TRBJ1-2; D remains unclear. Germline assignment: CDR1 LGHDT and CDR2 YNNKEL (reference sequence). The CDR3 length is 12 residues. Trimming removed 2 bases at V and 8 bases at J, with 9 bases between. DNA of the CDR3: TGTGCCAGCAGCCAATATGGGGAGGGCTACACCTTC. Amino acid sequence: CASSQYGEGYTF.

The V gene is TRBV7-9, the J gene TRBJ2-3, with 9 positions matching TRBD2. The length of the CDR3 is 16 residues. Germline V gives CDR1 SEHNR, CDR2 FQNEAQ (reference sequence). The trim removed 1 base at V and 4 bases at J, leaving 6 bases unmatched. As DNA, the CDR3 is TGTGCCAGCAGCTTAGATGCGGGAGGGCCATCAGATACGCAGTATTTT. It is translated as CASSLDAGGPSDTQYF. Drawing the rest from reference TRBV7-9 and TRBJ2-3, the complete variable domain is DTGVSQNPRHKITKRGQNVTFRCDPISEHNRLYWYRQTLGQGPEFLTYFQNEAQLEKSRLLSDRFSAERPKGSFSTLEIQRTEQGDSAMYLCASSLDAGGPSDTQYFGPGTRLTVL.

The V and J genes are TRBV19 and TRBJ2-3, with TRBD2 matching over 9 bases. Looked up from germline, CDR1 is LNHDA and CDR2 is SQIVND (reference sequence). With 9 bases clipped from V and 0 bases from J, the junction kept 4 bases outside the gene matches. The CDR3 contains 14 residues. CDR3 amino acids: CASRAGGSTDTQYF. The CDR3 DNA reads as TGTGCCAGCCGAGCGGGGGGCAGCACAGATACGCAGTATTTT.

This sequence joins TRBV7-9 and TRBJ2-3; D uncertain. The germline V gene has CDR1 SEHNR and CDR2 FQNEAQ (reference sequence). V lost 1 base to trimming and J lost 5 bases, with 7 bases between them. The CDR3 has 13 residues. CDR3 residues: CASSLGSRDTQYF. The CDR3 DNA reads as TGTGCCAGCAGCTTAGGGTCGAGAGATACGCAGTATTTT.

This chain joins TRBV19 and TRBJ2-5, with 15 positions matching TRBD2. Germline V gene data show CDR1 as LNHDA and CDR2 as SQIVND (reference sequence). J was trimmed by 1 base and V by 5 bases; bases with no gene match: 8. The CDR3 length is 18 residues. As DNA, the CDR3 is TGTGCCAGTAGTTCCAGGACTAGCGGGAGGGCCGGCCAAGAGACCCAGTACTTC. Amino acids: CASSSRTSGRAGQETQYF.

The chain carries TRBV12-5 and TRBJ2-2; D possibly corresponds to TRBD2 (7 bases). The V gene's germline CDR1 is LGHNT and CDR2 FRNRAP. Trimming took off 1 base at V and 6 bases at J, with 21 bases between the two ends. This CDR3 contains 18 residues. The CDR3 reads CASGLAGMSQGRAGELFF. The CDR3 DNA follows: TGTGCTAGTGGTTTGGCCGGTATGAGTCAGGGGAGGGCCGGGGAGCTGTTTTTT.

This chain links TRBV24-1 with TRBJ2-1, with TRBD2 matching over 8 bases. Germline assignment: CDR1 KGHDR and CDR2 SFDVKD. The CDR3 has 16 residues. V was pared by 5 bases and J by 4 bases, with 9 bases of the junction left unmatched. The CDR3 nucleotides are TGTGCCACCAGTGCTCCCGGTAGCGGGGTTTACAATGAGCAGTTCTTC. This codes for CATSAPGSGVYNEQFF.

The V and J genes are TRBV2 and TRBJ1-2, with D hard to call. Germline assignment: CDR1 SNHLY and CDR2 FYNNEI. This CDR3 is 15 amino acids long. Trimming removed 3 bases at V and 4 bases at J, with 15 bases between. The DNA of the CDR3 is TGTGCCAGCAGTGAGGTCCCGGGAGGCACCTATGGCTACACCTTC. Residues: CASSEVPGGTYGYTF.

The V gene is TRBV9, the J gene TRBJ2-1; D might be TRBD1 (5 bases). CDR1 is SGDLS and CDR2 is YYNGEE in the germline V gene. The CDR3 has 16 amino acids. V lost 0 bases, J lost 0 bases, and 10 bases lay in between. The CDR3 protein is CASSVAPGRSYNEQFF. DNA for the CDR3: TGTGCCAGCAGCGTAGCTCCAGGGCGCTCCTACAATGAGCAGTTCTTC.